One sample yielded the 5 T cell receptor beta chains listed below, sequenced in a study of T-cell reconstitution after alpha-beta-depleted transplantation in children. Unique molecular identifiers were incorporated into the prepared TCRbeta library. Each CDR3 protein gets one entry after TCRdb re-called the PCR reads with MiXCR. The sample yields fewer than 750,000 distinct CDR3 sequences, roughly 27% seen once. The specimen comprised PBMCs, sampled before TCRalphabeta/CD19-depleted stem cell transplant. The source of these receptors is a boy in the first two years of life with Wiskott-Aldrich syndrome, due to receive a stem cell transplant.

The chain joins TRBV3-1 to TRBJ2-3; 9 bases align to TRBD2. The CDR3 loop spans 15 amino acids. Trimming at V came to 4 bases and at J to 0 bases, leaving 2 bases not matched to a gene. Germline CDR1 and CDR2: LGHDT and YNNKEL (reference sequence). The CDR3, as DNA: TGTGCCAGCAGCCGGGCGGGAGGGAGCACAGATACGCAGTATTTT. Its protein is CASSRAGGSTDTQYF.

The chain's CDR3 is CASSPGASVSSGANVLTF. The CDR3 DNA sequence: TGTGCCAGCAGCCCCGGGGCTAGCGTGAGCTCTGGGGCCAACGTCCTGACTTTC. V is TRBV12-3 or TRBV12-4 and J is TRBJ2-6; weak D call: TRBD2 (6 bases). The CDR3 runs to 18 residues. The V gene lost 6 bases and the J gene lost 0 bases, with 18 bases spanning the gap.

There are a few counts of this clonotype. The chain has TRBV6-1 and TRBJ2-4; maybe TRBD2 (7 bases). The germline V and J ends were trimmed by 6 bases and 2 bases, with 20 bases remaining between them. Germline V lookup: CDR1 MNHNS, CDR2 SASEGT. The CDR3 has 17 amino acids. The CDR3 protein is CASSGRGGLGPKNIQYF. CDR3 bases: TGTGCCAGCAGCGGAAGGGGGGGTCTGGGTCCCAAAAACATTCAGTACTTC.

This clonotype was counted a few times. J is TRBJ2-5 and V is TRBV10-3, with TRBD2 identical over 8 bases. The trim removed 10 bases at V and 4 bases at J, leaving 8 bases unmatched. CDR1 ENHRY and CDR2 SYGVKD come from the germline V gene. This CDR3 comprises 13 residues. CDR3 in amino acids: CATQAGASETQYF. CDR3 nucleotides: TGTGCCACCCAAGCGGGAGCGTCAGAGACCCAGTACTTC.

Regarding this clonotype: The junction departs from germline at one end; a sequencing error may be responsible. The chain recombines TRBV12-3 or TRBV12-4 with TRBJ2-1, with a weak D call TRBD2 (5 bases). The CDR3 is made up of 15 amino acids. The CDR3 DNA reads TGTGCCAGCAGTCGGACTGTTAGCTCCTACAATGAGCAGTTCTTT. Translating gives CASSRTVSSYNEQFF.